The TCR beta chain under discussion was sequenced for a study of blood T cell repertoires in COVID-19. Looked up from germline, CDR1 is KGHDR and CDR2 is SFDVKD. V was trimmed by 9 bases and J by 0 bases, leaving 18 bases between them. This CDR3 is 16 amino acids long. Libraries were prepared by immunoSEQ multiplex PCR; TCRdb keeps only in-frame clonotypes and omits some of them. The sample holds about 130,000 clones; about four fifths are singletons and the top ten take roughly 17%. The material sequenced was peripheral blood. The chain employs TRBV24-1 and TRBJ2-3, with D perhaps matching TRBD2 (7 bases). This TCR came from a woman between 50 and 59 years old with acute or convalescent COVID-19. CDR3 residues: CATEGGQDPSTDTQYF. CDR3 in DNA: TGTGCCACCGAGGGGGGGCAGGACCCTAGCACAGATACGCAGTATTTT.